This T cell receptor beta chain was identified in a study of shared clonotypes between healthy human individuals. Findings of the study overall: Non-shared clonotypes displayed generation probabilities falling below those of clonotypes present in all four donors.

A remark on this clone: Its antigen is not known.

Positively selected for CCR7, the CD45RO-negative cells used as naive CD8 cells excluded terminally differentiated effector memory CD45RA+ cells. Among the donors, all were Caucasian adults who lived in Nashville, Tennessee. CDR3 size: 15 residues. The germline CDR1 and CDR2 sequences are SGHRS and YFSETQ. V shed 4 bases, J shed 1 base, and the junction held 3 bases outside the gene matches. Deep-level settings were used for running the assay. 200 ng DNA, tens of thousands of T cell genomes, went into each sorted-subset replicate PCR. Data came from immunoSEQ multiplex PCR; TCRdb stores just in-frame clones and leaves some out. The repertoire consists of approximately 720,000 clones, with about 90% occurring once and the leading ten covering about a quarter.

The chain links TRBV5-1 to TRBJ2-1; 9 bases are a match to TRBD1. Sequenced material: naive CD8+ T cells sorted from blood. The sequence derives from a man aged 30-40 years in good health. CDR3 bases: TGCGCCAGCAGCCAGACAGGGGGTTCCTACAATGAGCAGTTCTTC. This codes for CASSQTGGSYNEQFF. The full variable domain, with the rest looked up from reference TRBV5-1 and TRBJ2-1, is KAGVTQTPRYLIKTRGQQVTLSCSPISGHRSVSWYQQTPGQGLQFLFEYFSETQRNKGNFPGRFSGRQFSNSRSEMNVSTLELGDSALYLCASSQTGGSYNEQFFGPGTRLTVL.